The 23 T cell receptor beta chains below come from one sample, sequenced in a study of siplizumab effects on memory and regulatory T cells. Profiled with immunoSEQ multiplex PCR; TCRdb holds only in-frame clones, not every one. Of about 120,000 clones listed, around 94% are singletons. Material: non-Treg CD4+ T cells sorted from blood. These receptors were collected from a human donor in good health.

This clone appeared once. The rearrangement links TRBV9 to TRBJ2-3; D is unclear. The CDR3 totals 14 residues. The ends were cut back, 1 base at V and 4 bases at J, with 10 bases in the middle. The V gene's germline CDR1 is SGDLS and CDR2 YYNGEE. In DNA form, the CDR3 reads TGTGCCAGCAGCGTAAGGAGCGAGGCAGATACGCAGTATTTT. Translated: CASSVRSEADTQYF.

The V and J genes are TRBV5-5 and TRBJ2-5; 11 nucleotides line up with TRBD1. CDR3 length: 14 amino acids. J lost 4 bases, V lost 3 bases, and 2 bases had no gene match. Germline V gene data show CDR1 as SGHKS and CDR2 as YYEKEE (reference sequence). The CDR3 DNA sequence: TGTGCCAGCAGCTGGGACAGGGGGAGAGAGACCCAGTACTTC. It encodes CASSWDRGRETQYF.

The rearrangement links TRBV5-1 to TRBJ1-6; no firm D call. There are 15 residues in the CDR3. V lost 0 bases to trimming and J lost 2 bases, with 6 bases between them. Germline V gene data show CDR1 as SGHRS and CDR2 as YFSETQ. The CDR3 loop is CASSLVGTYNSPLHF. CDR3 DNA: TGCGCCAGCAGCTTGGTAGGGACCTATAATTCACCCCTCCACTTT.

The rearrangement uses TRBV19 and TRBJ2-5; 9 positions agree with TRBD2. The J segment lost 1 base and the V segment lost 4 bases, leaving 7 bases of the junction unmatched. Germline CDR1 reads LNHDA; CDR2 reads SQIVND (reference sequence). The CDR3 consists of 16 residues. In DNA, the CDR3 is TGTGCCAGTAGTAAAGGACTAGCGCCCCTCCAAGAGACCCAGTACTTC. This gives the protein CASSKGLAPLQETQYF.

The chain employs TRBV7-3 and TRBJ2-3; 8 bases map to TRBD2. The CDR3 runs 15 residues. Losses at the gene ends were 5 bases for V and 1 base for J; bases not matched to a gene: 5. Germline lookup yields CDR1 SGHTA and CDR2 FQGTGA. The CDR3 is CASSRTGGGTDTQYF. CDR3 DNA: TGTGCCAGCAGCCGGACGGGAGGGGGCACAGATACGCAGTATTTT.

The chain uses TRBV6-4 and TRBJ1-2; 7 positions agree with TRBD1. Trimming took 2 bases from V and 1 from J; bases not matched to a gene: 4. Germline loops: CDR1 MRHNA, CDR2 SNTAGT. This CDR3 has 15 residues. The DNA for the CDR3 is TGTGCCAGCAGTGACCAACGACAGGGTAACTATGGCTACACCTTC. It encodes CASSDQRQGNYGYTF.

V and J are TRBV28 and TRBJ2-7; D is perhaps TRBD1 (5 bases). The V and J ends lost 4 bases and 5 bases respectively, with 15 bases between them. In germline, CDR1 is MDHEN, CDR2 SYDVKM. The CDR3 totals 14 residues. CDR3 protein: CASSSQGYHHEQYF. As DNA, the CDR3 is TGTGCCAGCAGTTCGCAGGGATATCACCACGAGCAGTACTTC.

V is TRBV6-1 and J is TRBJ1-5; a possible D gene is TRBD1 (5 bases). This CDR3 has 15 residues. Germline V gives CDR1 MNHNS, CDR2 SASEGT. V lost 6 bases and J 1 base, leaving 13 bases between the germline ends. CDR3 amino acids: CASRNAQASNQPQHF. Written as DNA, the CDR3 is TGTGCCAGCAGAAATGCACAGGCGAGCAATCAGCCCCAGCATTTT.

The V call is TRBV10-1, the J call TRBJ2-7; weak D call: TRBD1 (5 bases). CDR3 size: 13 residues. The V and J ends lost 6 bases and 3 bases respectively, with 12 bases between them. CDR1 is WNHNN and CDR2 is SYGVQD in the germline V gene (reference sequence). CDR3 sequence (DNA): TGCGCCAGCAGCCACACTCAGGGCTACGAGCAGTACTTC. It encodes CASSHTQGYEQYF.

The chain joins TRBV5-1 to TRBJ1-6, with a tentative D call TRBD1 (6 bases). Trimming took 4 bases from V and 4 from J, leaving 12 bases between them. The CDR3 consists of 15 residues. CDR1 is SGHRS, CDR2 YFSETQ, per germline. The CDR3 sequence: CASSTQGLYNSPLHF. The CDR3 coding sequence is TGCGCCAGCAGCACCCAGGGGCTTTATAATTCACCCCTCCACTTT. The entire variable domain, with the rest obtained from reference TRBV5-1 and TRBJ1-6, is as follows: KAGVTQTPRYLIKTRGQQVTLSCSPISGHRSVSWYQQTPGQGLQFLFEYFSETQRNKGNFPGRFSGRQFSNSRSEMNVSTLELGDSALYLCASSTQGLYNSPLHFGNGTRLTVT.

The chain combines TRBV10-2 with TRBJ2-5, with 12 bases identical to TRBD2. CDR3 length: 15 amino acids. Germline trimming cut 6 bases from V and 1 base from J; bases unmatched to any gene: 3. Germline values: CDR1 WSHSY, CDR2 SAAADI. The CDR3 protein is CASRGTSGLQETQYF. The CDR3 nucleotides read TGCGCCAGCAGGGGGACTAGCGGGCTCCAAGAGACCCAGTACTTC.

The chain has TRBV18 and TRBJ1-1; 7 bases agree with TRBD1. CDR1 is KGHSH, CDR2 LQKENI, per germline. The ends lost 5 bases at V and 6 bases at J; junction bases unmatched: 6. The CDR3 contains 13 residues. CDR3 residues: CASSAQGSAEAFF. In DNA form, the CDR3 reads TGTGCCAGCTCAGCACAGGGGTCCGCTGAAGCTTTCTTT.

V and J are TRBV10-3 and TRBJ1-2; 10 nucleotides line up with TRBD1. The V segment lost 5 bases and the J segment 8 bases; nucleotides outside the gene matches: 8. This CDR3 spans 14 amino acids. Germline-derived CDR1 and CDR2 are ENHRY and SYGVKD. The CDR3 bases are TGTGCCATCAGTCCCGGGACAGGGGAACGAGGCTACACCTTC. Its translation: CAISPGTGERGYTF.

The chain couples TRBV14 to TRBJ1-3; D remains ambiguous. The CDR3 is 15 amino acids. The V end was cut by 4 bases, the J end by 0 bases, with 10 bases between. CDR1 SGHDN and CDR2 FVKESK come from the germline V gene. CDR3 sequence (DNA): TGTGCCAGCAGCCTTTTTTATTTCTCTGGAAACACCATATATTTT. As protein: CASSLFYFSGNTIYF.

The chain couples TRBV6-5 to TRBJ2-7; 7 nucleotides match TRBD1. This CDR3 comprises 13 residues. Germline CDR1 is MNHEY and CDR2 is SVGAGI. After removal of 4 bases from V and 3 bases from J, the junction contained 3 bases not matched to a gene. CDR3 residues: CASSSGTVYEQYF. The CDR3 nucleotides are TGTGCCAGCAGTTCCGGGACAGTCTACGAGCAGTACTTC.

In DNA form, the CDR3 reads TGTGCCAGCAGTGAAAGGACTAGCGGGAGATCCTACGAGCAGTACTTC. Translation: CASSERTSGRSYEQYF. The V and J genes are TRBV6-1 and TRBJ2-7, with 13 positions matching TRBD2. Germline lookup yields CDR1 MNHNS and CDR2 SASEGT. The CDR3 consists of 16 residues. V lost 2 bases, J lost 1 base, and 2 bases stayed unmatched.

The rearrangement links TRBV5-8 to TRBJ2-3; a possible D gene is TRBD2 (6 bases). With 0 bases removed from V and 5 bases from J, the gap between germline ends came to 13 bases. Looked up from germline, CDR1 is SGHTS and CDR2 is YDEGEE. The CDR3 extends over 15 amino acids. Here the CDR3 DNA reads TGTGCCAGCAGCTTGGTGGGCGGGATAAGAGATACGCAGTATTTT. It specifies CASSLVGGIRDTQYF.

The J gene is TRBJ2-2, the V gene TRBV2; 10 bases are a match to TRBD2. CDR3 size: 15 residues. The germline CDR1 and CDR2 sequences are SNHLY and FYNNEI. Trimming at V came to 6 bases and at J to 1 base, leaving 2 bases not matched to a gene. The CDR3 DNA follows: TGTGCCAGCAGAGGACTAGCGGTGAACACCGGGGAGCTGTTTTTT. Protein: CASRGLAVNTGELFF.

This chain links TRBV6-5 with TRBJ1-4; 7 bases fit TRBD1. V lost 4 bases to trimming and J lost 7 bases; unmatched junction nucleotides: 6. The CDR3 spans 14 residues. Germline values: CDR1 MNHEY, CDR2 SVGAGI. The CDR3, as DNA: TGTGCCAGCAGTTTATCGGGACAGCTTGAAAAACTGTTTTTT. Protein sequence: CASSLSGQLEKLFF.

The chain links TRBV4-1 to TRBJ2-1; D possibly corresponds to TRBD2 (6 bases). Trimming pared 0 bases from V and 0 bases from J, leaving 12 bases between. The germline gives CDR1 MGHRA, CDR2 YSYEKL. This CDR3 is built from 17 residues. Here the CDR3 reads CASSQEGLGSSYNEQFF. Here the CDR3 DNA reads TGCGCCAGCAGCCAAGAAGGGCTCGGGAGCTCCTACAATGAGCAGTTCTTC.

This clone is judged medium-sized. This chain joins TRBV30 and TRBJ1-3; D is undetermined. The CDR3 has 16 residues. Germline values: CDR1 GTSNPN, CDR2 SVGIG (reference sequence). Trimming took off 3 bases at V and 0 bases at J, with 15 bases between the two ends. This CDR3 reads CAWRITTGNSGNTIYF. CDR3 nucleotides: TGTGCCTGGAGGATTACCACGGGCAACTCTGGAAACACCATATATTTT. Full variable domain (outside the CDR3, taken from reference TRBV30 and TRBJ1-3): SQTIHQWPATLVQPVGSPLSLECTVEGTSNPNLYWYRQAAGRGLQLLFYSVGIGQISSEVPQNLSASRPQDRQFILSSKKLLLSDSGFYLCAWRITTGNSGNTIYFGEGSWLTVV.

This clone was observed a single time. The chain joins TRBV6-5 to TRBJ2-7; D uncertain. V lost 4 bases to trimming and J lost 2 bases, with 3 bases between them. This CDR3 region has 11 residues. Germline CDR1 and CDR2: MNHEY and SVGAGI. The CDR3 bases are TGTGCCAGCAGTTCAACCTACGAGCAGTACTTC. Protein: CASSSTYEQYF.

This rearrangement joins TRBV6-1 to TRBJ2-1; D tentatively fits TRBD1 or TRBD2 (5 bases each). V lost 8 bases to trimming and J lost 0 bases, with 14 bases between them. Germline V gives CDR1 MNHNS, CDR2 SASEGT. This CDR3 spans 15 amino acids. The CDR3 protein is CASPNGASSYNEQFF. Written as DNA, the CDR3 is TGTGCCAGCCCGAACGGGGCTAGCTCCTACAATGAGCAGTTCTTC.